These 19 T cell receptor beta chains share one sample of origin, sequenced in a study of Tregs in tolerant kidney transplant recipients. Produced via immunoSEQ multiplex PCR; TCRdb's table is partial and in-frame only. The repertoire holds about 240,000 clones, with approximately 84% as singletons. Sequenced sample: CD4+ T cells from blood. Every receptor here comes from a human donor in good health.

This clone was observed a few times. This chain connects TRBV5-1 to TRBJ1-2; 7 bases map to TRBD1. The CDR3 is made up of 14 amino acids. J was trimmed by 4 bases and V by 0 bases; bases with no gene match: 3. CDR1 and CDR2 (germline): SGHRS, YFSETQ. CDR3 sequence reads: CASSLAPGGYGYTF. The CDR3 DNA reads as TGCGCCAGCAGCTTGGCCCCAGGGGGCTATGGCTACACCTTC.

The CDR3 reads CASSLQGSEEETQYF. CDR3 DNA: TGCGCCAGCAGCTTACAGGGTTCCGAGGAAGAGACCCAGTACTTC. This chain connects TRBV5-1 to TRBJ2-5; D possibly corresponds to TRBD1 (6 bases). The length of the CDR3 is 15 residues. CDR1 is SGHRS, CDR2 YFSETQ, per germline. Trimming cost V 2 bases and J 3 bases, with 14 bases left between them.

The sample holds a few counts of this clone. The chain employs TRBV6-1 and TRBJ1-2, with TRBD1 matching over 10 bases. The CDR3 is made up of 16 amino acids. Per germline, CDR1 MNHNS and CDR2 SASEGT. V lost 4 bases and J lost 0; bases outside the gene matches: 5. In nucleotides, the CDR3 is TGTGCCAGCAGTGCCTCTGGACAGGGGGCTAACTATGGCTACACCTTC. Amino acids: CASSASGQGANYGYTF.

This sequence joins TRBV18 and TRBJ1-2, with a possible D match to TRBD1 (5 bases). CDR3 length: 15 amino acids. The V end was cut by 2 bases, the J end by 4 bases, with 14 bases between. The germline V gene encodes CDR1 KGHSH and CDR2 LQKENI. For the CDR3, the DNA is TGTGCCAGCTCACCAGACCGGGACCCTTTCTATGGCTACACCTTC. It specifies CASSPDRDPFYGYTF.

This chain joins TRBV5-1 and TRBJ2-3, with 7 bases matching TRBD1. Germline V lookup: CDR1 SGHRS, CDR2 YFSETQ. Trimming at V came to 4 bases and at J to 2 bases, leaving 7 bases not matched to a gene. This CDR3 contains 15 residues. The CDR3 bases are TGCGCCAGCAGCCCGAACGACAGGGCCACAGATACGCAGTATTTT. Encoded protein: CASSPNDRATDTQYF.

V is TRBV5-8 and J is TRBJ2-3; 11 nucleotides match TRBD2. The CDR3 has 16 amino acids. Looked up from germline, CDR1 is SGHTS and CDR2 is YDEGEE. Trimming at V came to 0 bases and at J to 5 bases, leaving 5 bases not matched to a gene. The CDR3 nucleotides are TGTGCCAGCAGCTTGGAGGATCTAGCGGGAGGAGATACGCAGTATTTT. It yields the protein CASSLEDLAGGDTQYF.

The chain is built from TRBV5-4 and TRBJ2-2; TRBD2 matches at 13 bases. The trim removed 4 bases at V and 1 base at J, leaving 10 bases unmatched. The CDR3 extends over 19 amino acids. From germline, CDR1 is SGHNT and CDR2 YYREEE (reference sequence). The CDR3 DNA reads TGTGCCAGCAGCCTCCCGCGACTAGCGGGAGGACAGAACACCGGGGAGCTGTTTTTT. Protein sequence: CASSLPRLAGGQNTGELFF.

As regards this clone: This specimen includes other DNA sequences encoding the same CDR3. The chain's CDR3 is CASSPTGNTEAFF. CDR3 DNA: TGTGCCAGCTCACCTACAGGGAACACTGAAGCTTTCTTT. This rearrangement joins TRBV18 to TRBJ1-1; maybe TRBD1 (5 bases). Trimming left V 3 bases short and J 1 base short, with 6 bases between. The CDR3 contains 13 residues. Germline lookup yields CDR1 KGHSH and CDR2 LQKENI.

This CDR3 reads CASSKRAGTNTGELFF. Here the CDR3 DNA reads TGTGCCAGCAGCAAACGAGCAGGCACGAACACCGGGGAGCTGTTTTTT. The chain couples TRBV7-9 to TRBJ2-2, with D uncertain. The V gene lost 5 bases and the J gene lost 0 bases, with 13 bases spanning the gap. The CDR3 runs 16 residues. Germline V gives CDR1 SEHNR, CDR2 FQNEAQ (reference sequence).

The V gene is TRBV11-3, the J gene TRBJ2-7; maybe TRBD1 (5 bases). Trimming pared 1 base from V and 5 bases from J, leaving 12 bases between. The CDR3 consists of 14 residues. The germline CDR1 and CDR2 sequences are SGHNT and YENEEA. DNA for the CDR3: TGTGCCAGCAGCTTAGGAGCAGGGTCCCACGAGCAGTACTTC. Its translation is CASSLGAGSHEQYF. Supplemented by reference TRBV11-3 and TRBJ2-7, the full variable domain reads EAGVVQSPRYKIIEKKQPVAFWCNPISGHNTLYWYLQNLGQGPELLIRYENEEAVDDSQLPKDRFSAERLKGVDSTLKIQPAELGDSAVYLCASSLGAGSHEQYFGPGTRLTVT.

The genes are TRBV6-5 and TRBJ2-6, with D possibly matching TRBD2 (6 bases). The germline V gene encodes CDR1 MNHEY and CDR2 SVGAGI. The CDR3 runs 15 residues. V lost 6 bases to trimming and J lost 0 bases, with 9 bases between them. CDR3 coding DNA: TGTGCCAGCAGCACCGGGAGCTCTGGGGCCAACGTCCTGACTTTC. It specifies CASSTGSSGANVLTF.

The chain links TRBV6-1 to TRBJ1-2, with 8 positions matching TRBD1. The germline V gene encodes CDR1 MNHNS and CDR2 SASEGT. The CDR3 is 14 residues long. The V gene end was trimmed by 5 bases and the J gene end by 7 bases; junction bases not matched to a gene: 9. The CDR3 nucleotides are TGTGCCAGCAGTCGGACAGGGAGGGAAGTTGGCTACACCTTC. This gives the protein CASSRTGREVGYTF.

J is TRBJ1-4 and V is TRBV19, with a weak D call TRBD1 (5 bases). Trimming took off 5 bases at V and 0 bases at J, with 10 bases between the two ends. The CDR3 is 15 amino acids. CDR1 and CDR2 (germline): LNHDA, SQIVND (reference sequence). CDR3 amino acids: CASSPRQSTNEKLFF. CDR3 bases: TGTGCCAGTAGTCCCCGACAGTCAACTAATGAAAAACTGTTTTTT.

This chain links TRBV2 with TRBJ1-2; 7 bases agree with TRBD1. Germline V gene lookup returns CDR1 SNHLY and CDR2 FYNNEI. Germline trimming cut 4 bases from V and 0 bases from J; bases unmatched to any gene: 11. The CDR3 spans 17 residues. The CDR3 nucleotides read TGTGCCAGCAGTGGGGAAGAAGGGCAGGGGGCTAACTATGGCTACACCTTC. This codes for CASSGEEGQGANYGYTF.

This clone was recorded only once. The chain links TRBV7-9 to TRBJ1-5; 11 nucleotides match TRBD1. The CDR3 has 16 amino acids. The V gene's germline CDR1 is SEHNR and CDR2 FQNEAQ (reference sequence). J was trimmed by 6 bases and V by 5 bases; bases with no gene match: 9. This CDR3 reads CASSQTGQGAGQPQHF. The CDR3 DNA is TGTGCCAGCAGCCAAACCGGACAGGGGGCCGGTCAGCCCCAGCATTTT.

The J gene is TRBJ2-3, the V gene TRBV27; D is perhaps TRBD2 (6 bases). Trimming removed 6 bases at V and 2 bases at J, with 21 bases between. The CDR3 is made up of 17 amino acids. Germline CDR1 reads MNHEY; CDR2 reads SMNVEV (reference sequence). CDR3 sequence: CASSLLAGQGPTDTQYF. Written as DNA, the CDR3 is TGTGCCAGCAGCCTACTGGCGGGGCAGGGCCCCACAGATACGCAGTATTTT.

As to this clone: This sample also contains other DNA sequences that code for the same CDR3. V and J are TRBV7-9 and TRBJ1-1; D is undetermined. V lost 5 bases and J lost 1, with 8 bases in between. Germline CDR1 reads SEHNR; CDR2 reads FQNEAQ (reference sequence). This CDR3 region has 13 residues. The CDR3 region has the DNA TGTGCCAGCAGCCGGACGGCGAACACTGAAGCTTTCTTT. The encoded protein is CASSRTANTEAFF.

The sample holds one count of this clone. This chain links TRBV18 with TRBJ2-2, with 7 bases aligning to TRBD2. V lost 5 bases, J lost 1 base, and 10 bases stayed unmatched. There are 17 residues in the CDR3. The V gene's germline CDR1 is KGHSH and CDR2 LQKENI. The CDR3 loop reads CASSSGGLRQNTGELFF. The CDR3 nucleotides read TGTGCCAGCTCATCTGGGGGACTACGCCAGAACACCGGGGAGCTGTTTTTT.

The V call is TRBV19, the J call TRBJ1-1; a possible D gene is TRBD1 (6 bases). V gave up 4 bases and J gave up 0 bases, with 9 bases separating them. CDR1 LNHDA and CDR2 SQIVND come from the germline V gene (reference sequence). The CDR3 is 14 residues long. This CDR3 is CASSRDTLNTEAFF. Written as DNA, the CDR3 is TGTGCCAGTAGTAGGGACACCTTGAACACTGAAGCTTTCTTT.